The 5 T cell receptor beta chains reported below all come from one sample, sequenced in a study of T cells in tuberculosis. TCRdb's table, derived via immunoSEQ multiplex PCR, lists solely in-frame clones and lacks some. This table holds tens of thousands of clones, more than 95% found once. Sequencing used PBMCs. These receptors came from a donor under 30 with latent tuberculosis or without tuberculosis infection.

The V call is TRBV5-1, the J call TRBJ2-7, with D perhaps matching TRBD1 (6 bases). CDR1 SGHRS and CDR2 YFSETQ come from the germline V gene. Trimming stripped 3 bases from V and 7 bases from J, with 26 bases between. The CDR3 is made up of 17 amino acids. In DNA, the CDR3 is TGCGCCAGCAGCTCACACGATGACAGGCTTCTTCGTTCGGAGCAGTACTTC. Residues: CASSSHDDRLLRSEQYF. The variable domain in full, with the rest retrieved from reference TRBV5-1 and TRBJ2-7, is KAGVTQTPRYLIKTRGQQVTLSCSPISGHRSVSWYQQTPGQGLQFLFEYFSETQRNKGNFPGRFSGRQFSNSRSEMNVSTLELGDSALYLCASSSHDDRLLRSEQYFGPGTRLTVT.

The J gene is TRBJ1-3, the V gene TRBV15; TRBD1 aligns across 11 bases. The CDR3 is 19 residues long. V dropped 0 bases and J dropped 0; count of bases not matched to a gene: 7. The germline V gene encodes CDR1 LNHNV and CDR2 YYDKDF (reference sequence). The CDR3, as DNA: TGTGCCACCAGCAGAGAGCCCGGGACAGGGGGGTCCTCTGGAAACACCATATATTTT. This sequence encodes CATSREPGTGGSSGNTIYF.

This clone was picked up one time. This chain connects TRBV9 to TRBJ2-3; 9 nucleotides agree with TRBD2. Trimming at V came to 3 bases and at J to 3 bases, leaving 8 bases not matched to a gene. The V gene's germline CDR1 is SGDLS and CDR2 YYNGEE. CDR3 size: 16 residues. CDR3 DNA: TGTGCCAGCAGCGGCGCTTTAGCGGGAGTAACAGATACGCAGTATTTT. Translation: CASSGALAGVTDTQYF.

The chain's CDR3 is CASSLRLAGMGYNEQFF. CDR3 coding DNA: TGTGCCAGCAGCTTAAGACTAGCGGGGATGGGTTACAATGAGCAGTTCTTC. The J gene is TRBJ2-1, the V gene TRBV7-2; 11 bases are a match to TRBD2. V gave up 2 bases and J gave up 4 bases; unmatched junction bases: 7. This CDR3 has 17 residues. CDR1 and CDR2 from the germline V gene are SGHTA and FQGNSA.

This clone was counted once. J is TRBJ1-4 and V is TRBV7-9, with a tentative D call TRBD1 (5 bases). In germline, CDR1 is SEHNR, CDR2 FQNEAQ (reference sequence). The ends were cut back, 4 bases at V and 8 bases at J, with 11 bases in the middle. The CDR3 is made up of 13 amino acids. CDR3 sequence reads: CASSSGLGEKLFF. As DNA, the CDR3 is TGTGCCAGCAGCTCGGGACTTGGGGAAAAACTGTTTTTT.